The 3 T cell receptor beta chains given below trace back to one sample, sequenced in a study of T cell repertoires in cytomegalovirus infection. TCRdb re-analysed the reads in MiXCR, keeping a single row per CDR3 protein. The sample lists roughly 630,000 distinct CDR3 sequences, 24% occurring once. Specimen: CD8+ T cells from PBMCs. These receptors originate from a human donor in good health (CMV status not recorded). Some clones in this sample may be carry-over from other donors' samples.

This clonotype was detected a few times. The chain joins TRBV4-2 to TRBJ2-6; D gene unclear. The CDR3 contains 16 residues. V was shortened by 0 bases and J by 1 base, with 7 bases between the two germline ends. CDR1 LGHNA and CDR2 YNFKEQ come from the germline V gene. CDR3 nucleotides: TGTGCCAGCAGCCAAGATCCGGTGTCTGGGGCCAACGTCCTGACTTTC. Amino acid sequence: CASSQDPVSGANVLTF.

This clonotype occurred a few times. The chain couples TRBV7-9 to TRBJ1-3; D ambiguous. Germline V gives CDR1 SEHNR, CDR2 FQNEAQ (reference sequence). The CDR3 consists of 16 residues. V was clipped by 3 bases and J by 2 bases, with 14 bases between them. The chain's CDR3 is CASSFGRPRPGNTIYF. In DNA form, the CDR3 reads TGTGCCAGCAGCTTCGGACGGCCCCGACCTGGAAACACCATATATTTT.

This clonotype was picked up a small number of times. The chain uses TRBV13 and TRBJ2-7; TRBD2 matches at 8 bases. Germline V CDR1 and CDR2: PRHDT, FYEKMQ (reference sequence). CDR3 length equals 15 residues. The ends lost 3 bases at V and 7 bases at J; junction bases unmatched: 11. CDR3 DNA sequence: TGTGCCAGCAGCTTCCTAACGGGGGGGGGCCGTGAGCAGTACTTC. It specifies CASSFLTGGGREQYF.